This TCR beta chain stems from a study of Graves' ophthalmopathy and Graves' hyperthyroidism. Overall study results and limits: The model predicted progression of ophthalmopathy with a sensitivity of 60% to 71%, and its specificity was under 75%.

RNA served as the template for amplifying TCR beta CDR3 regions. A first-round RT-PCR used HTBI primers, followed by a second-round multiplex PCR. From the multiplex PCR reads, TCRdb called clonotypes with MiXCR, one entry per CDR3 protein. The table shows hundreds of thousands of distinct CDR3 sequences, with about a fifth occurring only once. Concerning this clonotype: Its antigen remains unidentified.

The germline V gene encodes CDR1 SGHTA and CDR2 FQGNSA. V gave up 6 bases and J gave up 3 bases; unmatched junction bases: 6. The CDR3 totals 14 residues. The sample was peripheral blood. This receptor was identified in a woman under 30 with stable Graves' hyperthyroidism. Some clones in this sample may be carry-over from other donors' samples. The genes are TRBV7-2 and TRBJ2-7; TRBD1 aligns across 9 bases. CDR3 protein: CASRTGQGYYEQYF. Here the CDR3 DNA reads TGTGCCAGCAGGACGGGACAGGGTTACTACGAGCAGTACTTC.